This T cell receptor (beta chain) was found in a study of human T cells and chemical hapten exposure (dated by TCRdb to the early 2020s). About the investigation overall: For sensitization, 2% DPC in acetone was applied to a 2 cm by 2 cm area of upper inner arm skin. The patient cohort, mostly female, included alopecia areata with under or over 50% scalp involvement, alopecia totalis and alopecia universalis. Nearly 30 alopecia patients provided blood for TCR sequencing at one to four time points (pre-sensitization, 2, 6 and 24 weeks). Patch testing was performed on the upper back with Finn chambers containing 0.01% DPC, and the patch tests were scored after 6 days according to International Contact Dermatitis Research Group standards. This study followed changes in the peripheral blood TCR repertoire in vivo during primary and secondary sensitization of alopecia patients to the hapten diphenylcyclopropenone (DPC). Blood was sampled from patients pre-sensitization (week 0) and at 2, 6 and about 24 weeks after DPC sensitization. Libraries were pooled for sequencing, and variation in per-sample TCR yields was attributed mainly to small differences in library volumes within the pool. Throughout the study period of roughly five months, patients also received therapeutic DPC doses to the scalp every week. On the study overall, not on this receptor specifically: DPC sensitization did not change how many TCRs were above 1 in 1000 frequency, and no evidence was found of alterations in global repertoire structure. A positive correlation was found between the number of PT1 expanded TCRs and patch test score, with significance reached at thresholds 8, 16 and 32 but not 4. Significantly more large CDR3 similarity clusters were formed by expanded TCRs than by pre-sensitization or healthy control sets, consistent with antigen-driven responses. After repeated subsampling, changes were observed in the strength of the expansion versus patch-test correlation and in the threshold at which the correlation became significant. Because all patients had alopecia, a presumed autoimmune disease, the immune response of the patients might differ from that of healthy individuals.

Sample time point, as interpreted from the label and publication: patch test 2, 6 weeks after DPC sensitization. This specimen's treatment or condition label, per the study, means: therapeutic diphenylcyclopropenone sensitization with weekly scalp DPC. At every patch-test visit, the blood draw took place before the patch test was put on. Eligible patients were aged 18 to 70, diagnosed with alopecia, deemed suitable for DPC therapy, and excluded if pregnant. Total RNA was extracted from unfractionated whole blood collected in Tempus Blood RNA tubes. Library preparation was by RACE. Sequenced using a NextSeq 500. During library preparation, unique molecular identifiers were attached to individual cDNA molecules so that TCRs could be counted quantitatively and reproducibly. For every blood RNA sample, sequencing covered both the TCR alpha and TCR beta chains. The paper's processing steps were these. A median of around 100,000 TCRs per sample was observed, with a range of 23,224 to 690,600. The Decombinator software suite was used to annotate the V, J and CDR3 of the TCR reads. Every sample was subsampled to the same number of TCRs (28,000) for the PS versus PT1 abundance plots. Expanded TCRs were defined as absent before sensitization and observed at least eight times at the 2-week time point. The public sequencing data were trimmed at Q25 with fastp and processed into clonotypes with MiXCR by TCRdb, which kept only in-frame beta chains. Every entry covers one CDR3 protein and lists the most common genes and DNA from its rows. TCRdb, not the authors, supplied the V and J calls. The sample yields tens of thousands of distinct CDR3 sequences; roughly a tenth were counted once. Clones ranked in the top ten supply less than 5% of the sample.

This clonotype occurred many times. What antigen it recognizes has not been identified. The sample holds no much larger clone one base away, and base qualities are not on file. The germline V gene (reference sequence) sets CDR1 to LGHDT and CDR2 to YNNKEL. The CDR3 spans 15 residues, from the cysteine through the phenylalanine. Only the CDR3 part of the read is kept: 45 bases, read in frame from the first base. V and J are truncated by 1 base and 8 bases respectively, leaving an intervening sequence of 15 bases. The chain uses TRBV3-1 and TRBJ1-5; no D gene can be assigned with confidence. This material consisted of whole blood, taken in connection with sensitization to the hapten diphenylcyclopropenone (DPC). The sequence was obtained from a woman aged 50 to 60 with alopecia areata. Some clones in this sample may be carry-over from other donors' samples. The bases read TGTGCCAGCAGCCAAGGTCGGGCACCAATCAAGCCCCAGCATTTT. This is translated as CASSQGRAPIKPQHF.